This T cell receptor (beta chain) originates from a study of T cells in Graves' hyperthyroidism and ophthalmopathy. Study-wide points: Researchers report that a 13 V-J model separated ophthalmopathy from stable hyperthyroidism. Ophthalmopathy onset followed model prediction by a median about six months.

Patients showing uncontrolled infection, other autoimmune disease, pregnancy or lactation were ineligible. Amplification of TCR beta CDR3 regions used RNA as the template. During a first-round RT-PCR of the TCR CDR3, the HTBI primer set was used. TCRdb redid the calling of the multiplex PCR reads with MiXCR, one entry per CDR3 protein. The sample holds 250,000 to 300,000 distinct CDR3 sequences, about 15% seen once. In regard to this clonotype: The antigen is not known. One base away lies a much larger clone, so this may be a sequencing read error.

CDR3 length: 14 amino acids. Germline V lookup: CDR1 MGHRA, CDR2 YSYEKL. V was pared by 3 bases and J by 9 bases, with 4 bases of the junction left unmatched. Sequenced sample: blood. The gene calls are TRBV4-1 and TRBJ2-1; TRBD2 agrees at 11 bases. The TCR sequence derives from a middle-aged woman with Graves' hyperthyroidism that later progressed to Graves' ophthalmopathy. The CDR3 DNA is TGCGCCAGCAGCCAGGGACTAGCGGTAGGTGAGCAGTTCTTC. Protein: CASSQGLAVGEQFF.